This is a list of T cell receptor beta chains from one sample in a study of blood T cell repertoires in COVID-19. Some clones are missing from TCRdb's copy, which holds only in-frame ones; the method was immunoSEQ multiplex PCR. Among fewer than 75,000 clones listed, 85% to 90% were seen once. Sequenced sample: peripheral blood. These receptors were collected from a man aged 45-60 years with active COVID-19. The CDR3 runs from the conserved cysteine through the conserved F or W. The order of the fields is V gene, clone size, J gene, CDR3 length, D gene, CDR3 protein, CDR3 DNA. A D gene is named only where the DNA matches it firmly. Where a row states a size, it is once, few, many or the class of an expanded clone; other rows omit it.

TRBV19	once	TRBJ1-6	16	TRBD1	CASSIDSGGASSPLHF	TGTGCCAGTAGTATAGATTCAGGGGGCGCGAGTTCACCCCTCCACTTT
TRBV6-5	once	TRBJ1-5	14	-	CASSSGRENQPQHF	TGTGCCAGCAGTTCCGGCAGGGAAAATCAGCCCCAGCATTTT
TRBV21-1	once	TRBJ2-1	15	-	CASSTRTVPYNEQFF	TGTGCCAGCAGCACCAGGACAGTACCCTACAATGAGCAGTTCTTC
TRBV7-2	-	TRBJ1-5	15	TRBD1	CASSRRTGVNQPQHF	TGTGCCAGCAGTAGAAGGACAGGGGTCAATCAGCCCCAGCATTTT
TRBV6-5	-	TRBJ1-4	14	-	CASSPTGMGEKLFF	TGTGCCAGCAGCCCAACAGGGATGGGTGAAAAACTGTTTTTT
TRBV19	-	TRBJ1-4	17	TRBD1	CASSPRDRGRVNEKLFF	TGTGCCAGTAGTCCGCGGGACAGGGGCCGCGTCAATGAAAAACTGTTTTTT
TRBV3-1/TRBV3-2	-	TRBJ1-6	18	-	CASSQGTTQIPYNSPLHF	TGTGCCAGCAGCCAAGGGACAACTCAAATCCCCTATAATTCACCCCTCCACTTT
TRBV7-9	-	TRBJ2-7	16	-	CASSLGAGPNSYEQYF	TGTGCCAGCAGCTTGGGAGCAGGCCCAAACTCCTACGAGCAGTACTTC
TRBV7-2	once	TRBJ2-1	17	TRBD2	CASSLAPGLAGAGEQFF	TGTGCCAGCAGCTTAGCGCCGGGACTAGCGGGAGCCGGAGAGCAGTTCTTC
TRBV19	-	TRBJ1-2	15	TRBD1	CASRTGTGYGYGYTF	TGTGCCAGTAGGACCGGGACAGGGTACGGCTATGGCTACACCTTC
TRBV30	few	TRBJ2-5	13	-	CAWGGYVGETQYF	TGTGCCTGGGGGGGGTACGTAGGAGAGACCCAGTACTTC
TRBV13	-	TRBJ2-7	15	TRBD2	CASSSTGTSSYEQYF	TGTGCCAGCAGCTCCACCGGGACTAGCTCCTACGAGCAGTACTTC
TRBV10-1	-	TRBJ2-3	14	-	CASSVGGANDTQYF	TGCGCCAGCAGTGTGGGGGGGGCCAATGATACGCAGTATTTT
TRBV29-1	once	TRBJ2-1	13	-	CSVGPSSYNEQFF	TGCAGCGTGGGCCCTAGCTCCTACAATGAGCAGTTCTTC
TRBV4-1	-	TRBJ1-3	17	-	CASSQGATVRSGNTIYF	TGCGCCAGCAGCCAAGGGGCTACAGTCCGCTCTGGAAACACCATATATTTT
TRBV5-1	-	TRBJ2-2	16	TRBD2	CASSRGLAANTGELFF	TGCGCCAGCAGCCGGGGACTAGCAGCGAACACCGGGGAGCTGTTTTTT
TRBV19	-	TRBJ1-3	15	-	CASSMGRAGGNTIYF	TGTGCCAGTAGTATGGGGCGAGCGGGGGGAAACACCATATATTTT
TRBV7-8	-	TRBJ1-1	13	TRBD1	CASSYDRGSEAFF	TGTGCCAGCAGCTACGACAGGGGAAGTGAAGCTTTCTTT
TRBV3-1/TRBV3-2	-	TRBJ1-5	13	-	CASSQAGYQPQHF	TGTGCCAGCAGCCAAGCAGGGTATCAGCCCCAGCATTTT
TRBV5-6	-	TRBJ2-1	15	-	CASSLAATSNNEQFF	TGTGCCAGCAGCTTGGCCGCGACTAGTAACAATGAGCAGTTCTTC
TRBV29-1	-	TRBJ1-1	13	-	CSVEGRLNTEAFF	TGCAGCGTTGAGGGCAGGTTGAACACTGAAGCTTTCTTT
TRBV5-5	-	TRBJ2-7	15	-	CASSHKRESTYEQYF	TGTGCCAGCAGCCATAAACGGGAGAGCACCTACGAGCAGTACTTC
TRBV6-5	-	TRBJ1-3	16	-	CASSYDPTGAGNTIYF	TGTGCCAGCAGTTACGACCCAACAGGAGCTGGAAACACCATATATTTT
TRBV19	-	TRBJ2-2	16	TRBD2	CASRGTSGSSTGELFF	TGTGCCAGTAGAGGGACTAGCGGGAGTAGTACCGGGGAGCTGTTTTTT
TRBV5-4	-	TRBJ1-1	17	TRBD1	CASSPDRERRMNTEAFF	TGTGCCAGCAGCCCTGACAGGGAACGACGGATGAACACTGAAGCTTTCTTT
TRBV3-1/TRBV3-2	-	TRBJ1-2	15	TRBD1	CASSPWDRAGYGYTF	TGTGCCAGCAGCCCGTGGGACAGGGCAGGCTATGGCTACACCTTC
TRBV5-4	-	TRBJ1-3	16	-	CASSLGGPVGGNTIYF	TGTGCCAGCAGCTTGGGGGGGCCTGTCGGAGGAAACACCATATATTTT
TRBV5-4	-	TRBJ2-5	13	TRBD2	CASTPGTKETQYF	TGTGCCAGCACCCCCGGGACTAAAGAGACCCAGTACTTC
TRBV27	-	TRBJ1-6	13	TRBD1	CASRGTVNSPLHF	TGTGCCAGCAGGGGGACAGTTAATTCACCCCTCCACTTT
TRBV5-6	once	TRBJ2-2	17	TRBD1	CASSLWLGQGRSGELFF	TGTGCCAGCAGCTTGTGGTTGGGACAGGGACGTTCCGGGGAGCTGTTTTTT
TRBV6-1	-	TRBJ2-7	15	-	CASSEGPRDIYEQYF	TGTGCCAGCAGTGAAGGCCCCCGGGACATCTACGAGCAGTACTTC
TRBV10-3	-	TRBJ1-1	13	TRBD1	CAMGTGLNTEAFF	TGTGCCATGGGGACAGGGTTGAACACTGAAGCTTTCTTT
TRBV10-3	-	TRBJ1-3	16	-	CAISELGRDSGNTIYF	TGTGCCATCAGTGAGCTAGGTCGAGACTCTGGAAACACCATATATTTT
TRBV9	-	TRBJ1-1	16	TRBD1	CASSVDFRGQNTEAFF	TGTGCCAGCAGCGTAGATTTCAGGGGGCAGAACACTGAAGCTTTCTTT
TRBV7-9	-	TRBJ2-3	13	TRBD1	CASSLVDRDGQYF	TGTGCCAGCAGCTTAGTGGACAGGGACGGGCAGTATTTT
TRBV19	-	TRBJ1-1	14	TRBD1	CASRRQGMNTEAFF	TGTGCCAGTAGGAGACAGGGTATGAACACTGAAGCTTTCTTT
TRBV6-1	-	TRBJ2-3	16	TRBD2	CASSEILAGGADTQYF	TGTGCCAGCAGTGAAATTCTAGCGGGGGGTGCAGATACGCAGTATTTT
TRBV15	-	TRBJ2-3	16	TRBD2	CATSRAAAGGTDTQYF	TGTGCCACCAGCAGAGCCGCAGCGGGAGGCACAGATACGCAGTATTTT
TRBV2	-	TRBJ2-1	13	TRBD1	CASGRQGVNEQFF	TGTGCCAGCGGAAGACAGGGGGTCAATGAGCAGTTCTTC
TRBV5-4	-	TRBJ2-1	11	-	CASRIMEEQFF	TGTGCCAGCAGGATCATGGAGGAGCAGTTCTTC
TRBV18	-	TRBJ1-2	15	TRBD1	CASSPSSTQGDGYTF	TGTGCCAGCTCACCATCGAGTACGCAGGGGGATGGCTACACCTTC
TRBV4-1	-	TRBJ2-7	13	-	CASSQDRGYEQYF	TGCGCCAGCAGCCAAGATCGGGGTTACGAGCAGTACTTC
TRBV7-8	once	TRBJ2-6	14	-	CASSLTVGANVLTF	TGTGCCAGCAGCTTGACAGTTGGGGCCAACGTCCTGACTTTC
TRBV20-1	-	TRBJ2-3	14	-	CSASDGESTDTQYF	TGCAGTGCTAGTGACGGGGAAAGCACAGATACGCAGTATTTT
TRBV24-1	-	TRBJ2-3	14	-	CATSEAVAADTQYF	TGTGCCACCAGTGAAGCGGTAGCGGCAGATACGCAGTATTTT
TRBV6-5	-	TRBJ2-1	14	-	CASRRTLAGNEQFF	TGTGCCAGCAGAAGGACCCTCGCGGGGAATGAGCAGTTCTTC
TRBV9	few	TRBJ2-3	16	TRBD1	CASSNGPGGHTDTQYF	TGTGCCAGCAGCAATGGTCCAGGGGGTCACACAGATACGCAGTATTTT
TRBV18	-	TRBJ2-1	16	TRBD2	CASSPLLAGGGDEQFF	TGTGCCAGCTCACCACTACTAGCGGGGGGTGGTGATGAGCAGTTCTTC
TRBV19	-	TRBJ1-2	14	TRBD1	CASSSRGQGYGYTF	TGTGCCAGTAGTTCCAGGGGGCAAGGCTATGGCTACACCTTC
TRBV19	once	TRBJ2-6	16	-	CASSIISGSGANVLTF	TGTGCCAGTAGTATAATCTCCGGGTCTGGGGCCAACGTCCTGACTTTC
TRBV27	-	TRBJ1-2	15	TRBD1	CASSLGGGGFYGYTF	TGTGCCAGCAGTCTAGGGGGCGGAGGTTTCTATGGCTACACCTTC
TRBV5-6	-	TRBJ2-5	13	-	CASSLGREETQYF	TGTGCCAGCAGCTTGGGGCGGGAAGAGACCCAGTACTTC
TRBV11-2	-	TRBJ1-2	14	-	CASSFFGGAEGYTF	TGTGCCAGCAGCTTCTTTGGGGGCGCGGAGGGCTACACCTTC
TRBV5-1	few	TRBJ2-4	16	-	CASSLGVGSGGNIQYF	TGCGCCAGCAGCTTGGGGGTCGGAAGCGGAGGAAACATTCAGTACTTC
TRBV25-1	-	TRBJ1-1	15	-	CASSEGGRRAVRAFF	TGTGCCAGCAGTGAAGGGGGACGGAGGGCTGTTCGGGCTTTCTTT